This section outlines one TCR beta chain sequence together with its context. What it recognizes is unknown. The data belong to a study of spatial heterogeneity in lung cancer. On the study more broadly: Raw sequencing reads included, on average, more than 8.5 appearances of each unique TCR and UMI combination.

Study-wide findings and caveats: Tumor mutation counts were tracked by expanded intratumoral alpha and beta TCR counts.

The time point: sample taken at primary tumor resection. About 73 TRACERx patients with early, untreated non-small cell lung cancer donated samples. Whole RNA was taken from tumor, nontumor lung or frozen PBMC; it was then sequenced unsorted. In the library, each TCR cDNA molecule bore its own unique molecular identifier. In TCRdb, the 5' RACE reads were re-called with MiXCR into one record per CDR3 protein. The profile shows 20,000 or so distinct CDR3 sequences, 5.5% to 8% of them singletons. This CDR3 is built from 12 residues. Germline CDR1 is SGHAT and CDR2 is FQNNGV. V was pared by 0 bases and J by 10 bases, with 9 bases between.

The sequence derives from a female donor with early-stage non-small cell lung cancer. The sample was lung tumor tissue, taken at surgery. The J gene is TRBJ1-1, the V gene TRBV11-2; D is uncertain. As DNA, the CDR3 is TGTGCCAGCAGCTTAGACTCCTCGAGAGCTTTCTTT. This translates into CASSLDSSRAFF.